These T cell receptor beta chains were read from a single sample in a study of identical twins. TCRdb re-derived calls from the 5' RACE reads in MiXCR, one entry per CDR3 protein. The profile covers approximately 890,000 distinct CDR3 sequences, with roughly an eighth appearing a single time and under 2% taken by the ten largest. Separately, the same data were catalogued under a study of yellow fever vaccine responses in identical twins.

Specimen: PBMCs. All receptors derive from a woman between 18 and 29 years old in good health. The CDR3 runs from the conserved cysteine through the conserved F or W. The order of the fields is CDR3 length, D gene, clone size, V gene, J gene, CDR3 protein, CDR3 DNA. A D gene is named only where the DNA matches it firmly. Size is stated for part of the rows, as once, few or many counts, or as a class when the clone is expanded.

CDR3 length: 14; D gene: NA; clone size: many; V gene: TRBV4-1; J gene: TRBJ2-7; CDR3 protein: CASSRDSVGHEQYF; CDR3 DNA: TGCGCCAGCAGCCGAGACTCCGTCGGGCACGAGCAGTACTTC
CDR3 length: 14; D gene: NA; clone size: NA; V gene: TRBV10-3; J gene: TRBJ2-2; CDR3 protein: CAITGTSNTGELFF; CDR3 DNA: TGTGCCATCACCGGGACATCGAACACCGGGGAGCTGTTTTTT
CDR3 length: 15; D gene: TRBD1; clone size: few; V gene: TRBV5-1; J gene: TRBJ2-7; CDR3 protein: CASSPYGTASYEQYF; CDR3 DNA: TGCGCCAGCAGCCCCTACGGGACAGCGTCCTACGAGCAGTACTTC
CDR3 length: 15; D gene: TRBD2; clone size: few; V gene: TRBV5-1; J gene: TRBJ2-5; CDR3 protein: CASRLPRGGGETQYF; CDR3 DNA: TGCGCCAGCAGACTCCCCCGCGGGGGTGGAGAGACCCAGTACTTC
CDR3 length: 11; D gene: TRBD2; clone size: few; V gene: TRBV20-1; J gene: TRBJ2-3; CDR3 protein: CSVAPPGLQFF; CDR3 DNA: TGCAGTGTTGCCCCTCCGGGACTACAGTTTTTT
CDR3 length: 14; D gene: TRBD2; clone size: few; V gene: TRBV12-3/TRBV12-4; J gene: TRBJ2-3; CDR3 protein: CASFGGGHPGTQYF; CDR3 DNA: TGTGCCAGCTTTGGGGGAGGGCACCCCGGTACGCAGTATTTT
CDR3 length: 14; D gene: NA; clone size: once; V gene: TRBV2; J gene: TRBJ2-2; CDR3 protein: CASRETGYTGELFF; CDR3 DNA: TGTGCCAGCAGGGAAACAGGTTACACCGGGGAGCTGTTTTTT
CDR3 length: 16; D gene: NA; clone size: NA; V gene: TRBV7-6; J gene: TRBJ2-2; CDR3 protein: CASSPGGGLLTGELFF; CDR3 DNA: TGTGCCAGCAGCCCCGGGGGCGGACTCCTAACCGGGGAGCTGTTTTTT
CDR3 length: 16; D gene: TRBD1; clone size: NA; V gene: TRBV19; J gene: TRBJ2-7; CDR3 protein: CASSRNRDRVVYEQYF; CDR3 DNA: TGTGCCAGTAGCCGGAACCGGGACAGGGTTGTCTACGAGCAGTACTTC
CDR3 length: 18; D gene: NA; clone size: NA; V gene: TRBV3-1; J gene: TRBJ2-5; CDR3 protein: CASTPRVGGGGSQETQYF; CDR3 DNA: TGTGCCAGCACCCCAAGGGTAGGAGGGGGGGGCTCTCAAGAGACCCAGTACTTC
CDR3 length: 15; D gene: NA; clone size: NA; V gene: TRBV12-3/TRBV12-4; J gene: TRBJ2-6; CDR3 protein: CASSLGSSGANVLIF; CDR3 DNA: TGTGCCAGCAGTTTGGGTTCCTCTGGGGCCAACGTCCTGATTTTC
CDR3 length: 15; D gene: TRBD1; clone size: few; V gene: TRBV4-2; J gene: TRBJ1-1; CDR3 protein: CASSAVTGGNTEAFF; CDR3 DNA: TGTGCCAGCAGCGCCGTAACAGGGGGAAACACTGAAGCTTTCTTT
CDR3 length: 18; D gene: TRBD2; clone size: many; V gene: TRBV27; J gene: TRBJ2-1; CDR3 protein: CASSSQTPTSRIQNEQFF; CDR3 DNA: TGTGCCAGCAGTTCCCAGACTCCGACTAGCCGAATCCAAAATGAGCAGTTCTTC
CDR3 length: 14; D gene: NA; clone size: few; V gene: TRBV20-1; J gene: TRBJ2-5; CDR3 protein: CSAKIDLLRETQYF; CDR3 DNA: TGCAGTGCTAAGATAGACCTCTTGAGGGAGACCCAGTACTTC
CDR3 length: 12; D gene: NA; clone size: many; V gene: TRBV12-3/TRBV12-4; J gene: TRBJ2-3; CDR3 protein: CASRESSDTQYF; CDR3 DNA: TGTGCCAGCAGGGAGTCTTCAGATACGCAGTATTTT
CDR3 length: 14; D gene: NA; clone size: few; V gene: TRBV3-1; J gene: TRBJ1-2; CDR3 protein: CASSQVRGRDGYTF; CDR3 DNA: TGTGCCAGCAGCCAAGTAAGGGGACGGGATGGCTACACCTTC
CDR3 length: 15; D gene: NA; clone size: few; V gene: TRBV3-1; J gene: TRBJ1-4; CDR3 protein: CASSLTGFREEKLFF; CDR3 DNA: TGTGCCAGCAGCTTGACGGGCTTTCGGGAAGAAAAACTGTTTTTT
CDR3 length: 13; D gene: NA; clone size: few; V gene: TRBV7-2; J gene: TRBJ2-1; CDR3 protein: CASSSGSSNEQFF; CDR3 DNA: TGTGCCAGCAGCTCGGGCAGCAGTAATGAGCAGTTCTTC
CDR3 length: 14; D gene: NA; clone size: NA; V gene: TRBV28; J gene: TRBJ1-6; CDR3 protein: CASSSDSGASPLHF; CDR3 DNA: TGTGCCAGCAGTTCCGATTCAGGGGCCTCACCCCTCCACTTT
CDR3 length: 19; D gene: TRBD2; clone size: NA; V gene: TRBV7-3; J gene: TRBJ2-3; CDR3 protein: CASSLTRASGIRDTDTQYF; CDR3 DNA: TGTGCCAGCAGCTTAACAAGGGCTAGCGGGATAAGAGACACAGATACGCAGTATTTT
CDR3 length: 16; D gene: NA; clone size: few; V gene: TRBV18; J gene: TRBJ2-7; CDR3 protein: CASSPPAGRGDYEQYF; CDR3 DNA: TGTGCCAGCTCACCACCGGCCGGCAGGGGGGACTACGAGCAGTACTTC
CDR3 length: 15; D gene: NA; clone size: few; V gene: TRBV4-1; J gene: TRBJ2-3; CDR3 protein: CASSQDPGNADTQYF; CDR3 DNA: TGCGCCAGCAGCCAAGACCCGGGGAATGCGGATACGCAGTATTTT
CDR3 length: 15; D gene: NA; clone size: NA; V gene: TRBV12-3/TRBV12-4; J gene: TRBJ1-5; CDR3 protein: CASSGWGGAGQPQHF; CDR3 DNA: TGTGCCAGCAGTGGATGGGGGGGGGCGGGTCAGCCCCAGCATTTT
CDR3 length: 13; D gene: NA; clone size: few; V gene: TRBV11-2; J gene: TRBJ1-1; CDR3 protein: CASSSVDFGGAFF; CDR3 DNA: TGTGCCAGCAGCTCTGTCGATTTCGGGGGAGCTTTCTTT
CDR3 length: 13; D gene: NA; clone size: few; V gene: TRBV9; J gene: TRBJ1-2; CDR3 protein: CASNTNSNYGYTF; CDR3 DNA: TGTGCCAGCAACACTAACAGTAACTATGGCTACACCTTC
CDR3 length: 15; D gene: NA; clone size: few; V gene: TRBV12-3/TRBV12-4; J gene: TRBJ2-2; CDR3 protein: CASSFRAENTGELFF; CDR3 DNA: TGTGCCAGCAGTTTTAGGGCAGAGAACACCGGGGAGCTGTTTTTT
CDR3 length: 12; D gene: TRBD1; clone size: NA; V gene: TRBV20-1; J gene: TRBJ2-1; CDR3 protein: CSATGQGTEQFF; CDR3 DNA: TGCAGTGCTACCGGACAGGGCACCGAGCAGTTCTTC
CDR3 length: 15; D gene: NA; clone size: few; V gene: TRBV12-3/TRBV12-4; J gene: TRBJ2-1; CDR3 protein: CASSPLGEKENEQFF; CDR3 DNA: TGTGCCAGCAGTCCCTTGGGGGAGAAAGAGAATGAGCAGTTCTTC
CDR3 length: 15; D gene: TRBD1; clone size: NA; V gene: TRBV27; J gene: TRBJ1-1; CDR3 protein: CASSSQGAGGAEAFF; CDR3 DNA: TGTGCCAGCAGTTCACAGGGGGCCGGTGGGGCTGAAGCTTTCTTT
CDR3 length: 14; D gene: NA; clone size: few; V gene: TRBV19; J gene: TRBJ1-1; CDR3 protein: CASSIPRMNTEAFF; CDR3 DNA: TGTGCCAGTAGTATCCCCAGGATGAACACTGAAGCTTTCTTT
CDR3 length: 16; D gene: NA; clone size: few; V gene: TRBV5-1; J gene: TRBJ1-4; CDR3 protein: CASSPTGTDSSEKLFF; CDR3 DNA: TGCGCCAGCAGCCCAACAGGGACCGACAGTAGTGAAAAACTGTTTTTT
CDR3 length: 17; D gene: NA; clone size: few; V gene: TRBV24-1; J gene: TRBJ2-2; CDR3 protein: CATSDVWSRTNTGELFF; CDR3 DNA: TGTGCCACCAGTGATGTTTGGTCCCGTACCAACACCGGGGAGCTGTTTTTT
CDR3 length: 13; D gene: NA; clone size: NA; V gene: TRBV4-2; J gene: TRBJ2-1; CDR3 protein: CAMSPGLHRYKFF; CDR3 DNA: TGTGCCATGAGCCCTGGACTCCACCGCTACAAGTTCTTC
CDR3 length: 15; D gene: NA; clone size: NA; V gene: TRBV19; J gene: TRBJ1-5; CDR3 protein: CASSIWGFYGQPQHF; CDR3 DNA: TGTGCCAGTAGTATATGGGGATTTTATGGTCAGCCCCAGCATTTT
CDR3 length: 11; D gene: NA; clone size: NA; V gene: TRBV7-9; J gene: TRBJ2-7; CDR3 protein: CASSLGDQQYF; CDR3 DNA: TGTGCCAGCAGCTTAGGGGACCAGCAGTACTTC
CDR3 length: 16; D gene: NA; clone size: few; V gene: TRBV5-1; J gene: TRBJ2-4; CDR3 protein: CASSLDLTSSKNIQYF; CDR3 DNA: TGCGCCAGCAGCTTGGATTTGACATCGTCCAAAAACATTCAGTACTTC
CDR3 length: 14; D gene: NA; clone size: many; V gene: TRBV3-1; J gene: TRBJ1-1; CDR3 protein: CASSRPGANTEAFF; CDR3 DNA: TGTGCCAGCAGCCGCCCAGGTGCGAACACTGAAGCTTTCTTT
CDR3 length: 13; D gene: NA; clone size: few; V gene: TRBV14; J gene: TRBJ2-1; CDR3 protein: CASSQDDPNEQFF; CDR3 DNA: TGTGCCAGCAGCCAAGATGATCCCAATGAGCAGTTCTTC
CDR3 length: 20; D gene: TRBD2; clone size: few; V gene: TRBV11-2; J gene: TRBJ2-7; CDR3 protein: CASKKRTQGSGLAEPNEQYF; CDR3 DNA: TGTGCCAGCAAAAAACGTACACAGGGCTCAGGACTAGCGGAACCTAACGAGCAGTACTTC
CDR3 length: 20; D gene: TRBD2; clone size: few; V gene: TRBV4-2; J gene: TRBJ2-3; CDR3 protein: CASSQGGLSGGAKGTDTQYF; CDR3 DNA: TGTGCCAGCAGCCAAGGCGGACTAAGCGGGGGGGCGAAGGGCACAGATACGCAGTATTTT
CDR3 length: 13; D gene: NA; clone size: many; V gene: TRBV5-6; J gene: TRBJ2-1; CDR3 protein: CASSLALNNEQFF; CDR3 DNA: TGTGCCAGCAGTCTGGCCCTTAACAATGAGCAGTTCTTC
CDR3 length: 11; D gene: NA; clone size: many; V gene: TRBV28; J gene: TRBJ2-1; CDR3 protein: CASKLFHEQFF; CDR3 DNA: TGTGCCAGCAAACTCTTCCATGAGCAGTTCTTC
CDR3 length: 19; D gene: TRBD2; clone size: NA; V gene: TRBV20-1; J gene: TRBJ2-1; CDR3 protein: CSARDLQLAGIRRDNEQFF; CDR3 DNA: TGCAGTGCTAGAGATTTGCAACTAGCGGGGATTCGCCGGGACAATGAGCAGTTCTTC
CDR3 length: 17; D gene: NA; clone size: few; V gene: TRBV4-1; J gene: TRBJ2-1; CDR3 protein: CASSQGIHSGSYNEQFF; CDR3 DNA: TGCGCCAGCAGCCAAGGGATTCATTCCGGCTCCTACAATGAGCAGTTCTTC
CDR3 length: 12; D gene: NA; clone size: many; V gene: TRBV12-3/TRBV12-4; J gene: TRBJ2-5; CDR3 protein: CASASRRETQYF; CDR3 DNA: TGTGCCAGCGCGTCCCGCAGGGAGACCCAGTACTTC
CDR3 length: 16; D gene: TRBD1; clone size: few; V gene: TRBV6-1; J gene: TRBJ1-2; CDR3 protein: CASRGTGGAVDYGYTF; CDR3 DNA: TGTGCCAGCAGGGGGACAGGGGGCGCGGTAGACTATGGCTACACCTTC
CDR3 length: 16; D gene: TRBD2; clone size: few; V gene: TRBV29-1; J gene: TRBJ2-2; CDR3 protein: CSVAPAGGPFTGELFF; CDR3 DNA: TGCAGCGTCGCACCAGCGGGAGGCCCCTTCACCGGGGAGCTGTTTTTT
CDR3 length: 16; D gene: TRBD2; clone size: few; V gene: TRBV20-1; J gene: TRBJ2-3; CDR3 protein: CSASEREGTVTDTQYF; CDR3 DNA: TGCAGTGCTAGTGAGCGGGAGGGAACGGTAACAGATACGCAGTATTTT
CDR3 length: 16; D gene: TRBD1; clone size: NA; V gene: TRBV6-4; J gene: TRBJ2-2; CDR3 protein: CASNHPGQGNTGELFF; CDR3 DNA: TGTGCCAGCAACCACCCGGGACAGGGGAACACCGGGGAGCTGTTTTTT
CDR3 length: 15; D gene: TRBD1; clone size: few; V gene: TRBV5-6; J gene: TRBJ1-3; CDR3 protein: CASSRKQGARNTIYF; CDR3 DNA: TGTGCCAGCAGCCGGAAACAGGGGGCGAGAAACACCATATATTTT
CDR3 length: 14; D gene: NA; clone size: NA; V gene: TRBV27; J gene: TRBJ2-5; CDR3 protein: CASSSPGVLETQYF; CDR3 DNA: TGTGCCAGCAGTTCCCCGGGGGTATTGGAGACCCAGTACTTC
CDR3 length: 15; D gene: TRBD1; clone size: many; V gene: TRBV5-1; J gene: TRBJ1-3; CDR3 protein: CASYRGPHSGNTIYF; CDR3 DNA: TGCGCCAGTTACAGGGGTCCGCACTCTGGAAACACCATATATTTT